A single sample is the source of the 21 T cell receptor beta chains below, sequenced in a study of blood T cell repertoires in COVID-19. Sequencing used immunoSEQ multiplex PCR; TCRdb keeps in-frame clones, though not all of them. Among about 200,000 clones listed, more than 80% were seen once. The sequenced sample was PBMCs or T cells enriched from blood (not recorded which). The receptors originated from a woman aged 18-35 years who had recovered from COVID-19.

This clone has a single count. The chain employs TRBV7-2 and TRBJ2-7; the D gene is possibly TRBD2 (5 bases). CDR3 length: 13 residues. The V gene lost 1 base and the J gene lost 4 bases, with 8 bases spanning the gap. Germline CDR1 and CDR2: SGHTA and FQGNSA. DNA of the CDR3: TGTGCCAGCAGCTTAGTCGGGGATTACGAGCAGTACTTC. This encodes CASSLVGDYEQYF.

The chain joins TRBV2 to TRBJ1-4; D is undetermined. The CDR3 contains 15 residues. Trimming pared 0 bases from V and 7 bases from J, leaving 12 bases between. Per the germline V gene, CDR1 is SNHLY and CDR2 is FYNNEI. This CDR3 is CASSEAPRSGEKLFF. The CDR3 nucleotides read TGTGCCAGCAGTGAAGCGCCCCGTTCCGGTGAAAAACTGTTTTTT.

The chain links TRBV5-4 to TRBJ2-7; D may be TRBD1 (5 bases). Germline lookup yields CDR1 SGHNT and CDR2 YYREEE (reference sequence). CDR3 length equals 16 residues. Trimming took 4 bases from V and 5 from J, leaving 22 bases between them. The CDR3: CASSPSFRESIDEQYF. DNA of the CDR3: TGTGCCAGCAGCCCGAGCTTCAGGGAAAGTATCGACGAGCAGTACTTC.

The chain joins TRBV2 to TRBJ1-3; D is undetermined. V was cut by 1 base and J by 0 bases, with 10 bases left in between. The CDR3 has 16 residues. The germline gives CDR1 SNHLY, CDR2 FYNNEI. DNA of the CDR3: TGTGCCAGCAGTGAAGAAGCGCTCTTCTCTGGAAACACCATATATTTT. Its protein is CASSEEALFSGNTIYF. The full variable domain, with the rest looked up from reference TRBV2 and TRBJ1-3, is EPEVTQTPSHQVTQMGQEVILRCVPISNHLYFYWYRQILGQKVEFLVSFYNNEISEKSEIFDDQFSVERPDGSNFTLKIRSTKLEDSAMYFCASSEEALFSGNTIYFGEGSWLTVV.

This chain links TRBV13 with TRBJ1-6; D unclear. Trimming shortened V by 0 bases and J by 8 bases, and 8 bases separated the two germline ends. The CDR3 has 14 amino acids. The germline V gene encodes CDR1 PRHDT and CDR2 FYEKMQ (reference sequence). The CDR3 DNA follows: TGTGCCAGCAGCTTAGGCTACTTGGATTCACCCCTCCACTTT. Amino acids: CASSLGYLDSPLHF.

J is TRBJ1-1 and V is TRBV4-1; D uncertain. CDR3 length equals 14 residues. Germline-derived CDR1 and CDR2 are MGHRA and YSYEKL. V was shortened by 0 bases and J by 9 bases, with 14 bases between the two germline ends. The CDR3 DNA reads TGCGCCAGCAGCCAAGATTCGTGGAACAGCCAAGCTTTCTTT. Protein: CASSQDSWNSQAFF.

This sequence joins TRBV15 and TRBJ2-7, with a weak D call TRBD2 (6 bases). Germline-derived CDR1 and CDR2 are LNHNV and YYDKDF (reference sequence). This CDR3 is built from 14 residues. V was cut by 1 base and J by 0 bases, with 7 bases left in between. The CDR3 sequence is CATSRGGVSYEQYF. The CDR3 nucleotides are TGTGCCACCAGCAGAGGGGGGGTCTCCTACGAGCAGTACTTC.

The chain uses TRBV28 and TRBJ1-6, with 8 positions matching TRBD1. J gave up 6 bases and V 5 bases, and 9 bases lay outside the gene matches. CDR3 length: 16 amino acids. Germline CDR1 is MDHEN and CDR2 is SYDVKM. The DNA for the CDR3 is TGTGCCAGCAGTCCTCCAGGACAGGGAGGTAATTCACCCCTCCACTTT. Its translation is CASSPPGQGGNSPLHF.

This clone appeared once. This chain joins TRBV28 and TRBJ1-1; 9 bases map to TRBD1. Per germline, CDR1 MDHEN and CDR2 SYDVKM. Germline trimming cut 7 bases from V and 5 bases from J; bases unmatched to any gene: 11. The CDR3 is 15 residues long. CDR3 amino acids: CASTGTGLKETEAFF. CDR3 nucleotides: TGTGCCAGCACCGGGACAGGGTTGAAGGAAACTGAAGCTTTCTTT.

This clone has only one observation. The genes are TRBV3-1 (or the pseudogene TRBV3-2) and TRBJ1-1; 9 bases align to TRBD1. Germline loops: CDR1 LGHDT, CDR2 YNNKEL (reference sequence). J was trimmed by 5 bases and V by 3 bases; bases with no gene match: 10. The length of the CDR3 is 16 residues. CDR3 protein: CASSQSFGTGITEAFF. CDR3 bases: TGTGCCAGCAGCCAGTCCTTCGGGACAGGGATAACTGAAGCTTTCTTT.

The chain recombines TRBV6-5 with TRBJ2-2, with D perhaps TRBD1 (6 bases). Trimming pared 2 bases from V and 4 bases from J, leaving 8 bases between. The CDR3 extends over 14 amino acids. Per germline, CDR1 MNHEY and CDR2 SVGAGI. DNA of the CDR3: TGTGCCAGCAGTTACATCAGGGGCACCGGGGAGCTGTTTTTT. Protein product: CASSYIRGTGELFF.

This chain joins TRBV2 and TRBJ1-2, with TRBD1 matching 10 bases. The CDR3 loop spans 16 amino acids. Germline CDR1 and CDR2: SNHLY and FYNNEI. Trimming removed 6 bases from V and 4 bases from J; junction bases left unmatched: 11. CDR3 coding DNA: TGTGCCAGCAGGACCGGGACAGGGGCCCGGGGCTATGGCTACACCTTC. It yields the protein CASRTGTGARGYGYTF.

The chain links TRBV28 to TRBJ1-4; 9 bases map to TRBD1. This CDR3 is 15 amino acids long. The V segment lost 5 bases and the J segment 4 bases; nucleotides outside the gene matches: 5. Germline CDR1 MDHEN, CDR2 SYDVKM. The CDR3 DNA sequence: TGTGCCAGCAGTCCCTCGGACAGGGGTAATGAAAAACTGTTTTTT. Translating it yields CASSPSDRGNEKLFF.

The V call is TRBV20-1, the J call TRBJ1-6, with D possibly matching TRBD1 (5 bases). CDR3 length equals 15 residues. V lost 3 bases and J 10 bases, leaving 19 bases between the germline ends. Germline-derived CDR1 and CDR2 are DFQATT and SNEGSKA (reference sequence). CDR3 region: CSASGRGANGSPLHF. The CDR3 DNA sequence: TGCAGTGCTAGTGGTAGGGGCGCAAATGGGTCACCCCTCCACTTT.

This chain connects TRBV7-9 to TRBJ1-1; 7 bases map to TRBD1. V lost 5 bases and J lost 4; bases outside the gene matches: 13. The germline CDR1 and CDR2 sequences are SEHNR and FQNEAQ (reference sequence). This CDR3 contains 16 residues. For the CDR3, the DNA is TGTGCCAGCAGCCACGATCCAGGGGGTGGGAGCACTGAAGCTTTCTTT. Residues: CASSHDPGGGSTEAFF.

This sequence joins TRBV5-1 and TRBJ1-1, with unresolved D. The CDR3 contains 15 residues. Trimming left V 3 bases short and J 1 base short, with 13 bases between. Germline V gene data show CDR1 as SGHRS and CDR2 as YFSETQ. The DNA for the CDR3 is TGCGCCAGCAGCTCGTCGATCCAGGCGAACACTGAAGCTTTCTTT. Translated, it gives CASSSSIQANTEAFF.

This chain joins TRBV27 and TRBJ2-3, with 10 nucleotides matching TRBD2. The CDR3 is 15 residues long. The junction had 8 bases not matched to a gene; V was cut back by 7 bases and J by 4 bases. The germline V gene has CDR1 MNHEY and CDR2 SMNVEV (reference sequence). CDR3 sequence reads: CASNPAGGPPDTQYF. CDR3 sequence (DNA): TGTGCCAGCAACCCAGCGGGGGGGCCACCAGATACGCAGTATTTT.

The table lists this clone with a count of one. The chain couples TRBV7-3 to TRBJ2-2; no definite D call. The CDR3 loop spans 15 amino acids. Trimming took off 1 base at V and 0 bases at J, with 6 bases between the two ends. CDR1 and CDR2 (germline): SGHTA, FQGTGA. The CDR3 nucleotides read TGTGCCAGCAGCTTAAGTACAGCGAACACCGGGGAGCTGTTTTTT. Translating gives CASSLSTANTGELFF.

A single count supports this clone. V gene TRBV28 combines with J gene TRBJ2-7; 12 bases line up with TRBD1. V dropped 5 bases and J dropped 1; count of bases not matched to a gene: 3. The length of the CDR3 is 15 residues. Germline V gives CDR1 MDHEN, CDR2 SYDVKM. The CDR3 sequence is CASSGDRGLSYEQYF. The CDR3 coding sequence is TGTGCCAGCAGTGGGGACAGGGGGCTTTCCTACGAGCAGTACTTC.

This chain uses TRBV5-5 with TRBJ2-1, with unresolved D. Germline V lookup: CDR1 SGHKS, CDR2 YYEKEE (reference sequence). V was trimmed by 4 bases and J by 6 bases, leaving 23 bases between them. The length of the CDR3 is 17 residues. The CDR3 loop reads CASSHLANYNMANEQFF. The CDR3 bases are TGTGCCAGCAGCCACTTGGCGAACTATAATATGGCCAATGAGCAGTTCTTC.

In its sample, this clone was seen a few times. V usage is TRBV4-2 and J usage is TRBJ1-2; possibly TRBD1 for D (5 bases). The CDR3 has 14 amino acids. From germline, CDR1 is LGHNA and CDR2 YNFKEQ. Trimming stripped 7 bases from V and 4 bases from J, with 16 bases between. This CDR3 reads CASTTTDRAYGYTF. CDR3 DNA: TGTGCCAGCACCACGACAGACCGCGCCTATGGCTACACCTTC.